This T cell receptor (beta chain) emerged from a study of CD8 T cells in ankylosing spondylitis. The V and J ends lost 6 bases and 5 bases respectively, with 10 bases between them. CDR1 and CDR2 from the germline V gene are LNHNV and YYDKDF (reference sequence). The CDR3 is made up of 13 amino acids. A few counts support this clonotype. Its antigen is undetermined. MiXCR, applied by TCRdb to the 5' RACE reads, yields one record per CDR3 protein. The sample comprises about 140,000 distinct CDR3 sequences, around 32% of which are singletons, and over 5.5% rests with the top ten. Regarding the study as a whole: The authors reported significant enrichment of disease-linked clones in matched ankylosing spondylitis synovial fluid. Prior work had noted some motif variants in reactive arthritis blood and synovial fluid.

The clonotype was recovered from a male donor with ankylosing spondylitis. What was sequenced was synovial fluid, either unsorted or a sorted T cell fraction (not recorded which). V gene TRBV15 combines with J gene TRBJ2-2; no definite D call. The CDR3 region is CATSRRETGELFF. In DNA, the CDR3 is TGTGCCACCAGTCGAAGGGAAACCGGGGAGCTGTTTTTT.